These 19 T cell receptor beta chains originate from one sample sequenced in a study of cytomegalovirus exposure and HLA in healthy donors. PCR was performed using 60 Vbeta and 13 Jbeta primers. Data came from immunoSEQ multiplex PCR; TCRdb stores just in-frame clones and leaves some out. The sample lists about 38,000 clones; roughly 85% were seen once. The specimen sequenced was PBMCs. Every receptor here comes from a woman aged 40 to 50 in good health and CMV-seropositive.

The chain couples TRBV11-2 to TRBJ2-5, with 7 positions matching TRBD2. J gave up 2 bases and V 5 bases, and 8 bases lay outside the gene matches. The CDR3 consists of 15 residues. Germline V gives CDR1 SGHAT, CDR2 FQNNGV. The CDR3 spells CASSPLVAGQETQYF. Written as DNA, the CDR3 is TGTGCCAGCAGCCCCCTTGTAGCGGGTCAAGAGACCCAGTACTTC.

CDR3 in amino acids: CASSLGSGGLNSPLHF. In DNA form, the CDR3 reads TGTGCCAGCAGTTTAGGTTCAGGGGGTCTTAATTCACCCCTCCACTTT. The chain has TRBV27 and TRBJ1-6; 7 positions agree with TRBD1. Germline loops: CDR1 MNHEY, CDR2 SMNVEV (reference sequence). V lost 2 bases and J lost 6; bases outside the gene matches: 7. The CDR3 has 16 residues.

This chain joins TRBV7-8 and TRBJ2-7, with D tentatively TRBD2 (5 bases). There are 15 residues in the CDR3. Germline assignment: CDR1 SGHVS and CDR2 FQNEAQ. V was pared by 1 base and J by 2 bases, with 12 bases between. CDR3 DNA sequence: TGTGCCAGCAGCTTAGTCAGCGGTTCCGCCTACGAGCAGTACTTC. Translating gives CASSLVSGSAYEQYF.

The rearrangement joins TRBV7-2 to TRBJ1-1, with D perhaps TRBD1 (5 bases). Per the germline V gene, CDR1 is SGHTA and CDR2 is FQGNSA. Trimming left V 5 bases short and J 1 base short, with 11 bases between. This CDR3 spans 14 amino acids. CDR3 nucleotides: TGTGCCAGCAGCGCTAGGACACCGAACACTGAAGCTTTCTTT. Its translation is CASSARTPNTEAFF.

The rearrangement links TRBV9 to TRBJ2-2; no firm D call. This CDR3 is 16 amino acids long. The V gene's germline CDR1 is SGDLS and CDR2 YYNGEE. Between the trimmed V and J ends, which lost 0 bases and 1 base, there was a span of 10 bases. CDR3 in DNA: TGTGCCAGCAGCGTAGAGAAAGGAGTGAACACCGGGGAGCTGTTTTTT. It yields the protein CASSVEKGVNTGELFF. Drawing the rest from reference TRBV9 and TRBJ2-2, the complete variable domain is DSGVTQTPKHLITATGQRVTLRCSPRSGDLSVYWYQQSLDQGLQFLIQYYNGEERAKGNILERFSAQQFPDLHSELNLSSLELGDSALYFCASSVEKGVNTGELFFGEGSRLTVL.

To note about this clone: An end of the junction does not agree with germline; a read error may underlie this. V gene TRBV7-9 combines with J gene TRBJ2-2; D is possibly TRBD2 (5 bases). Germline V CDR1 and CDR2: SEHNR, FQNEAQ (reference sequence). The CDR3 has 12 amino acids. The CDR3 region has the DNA TGTGCCAGCGGGGTAGAACACCGGGGAGCTGTTTTT. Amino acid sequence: CASGVEHRGAVF. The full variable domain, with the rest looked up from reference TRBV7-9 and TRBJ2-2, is DTGVSQNPRHKITKRGQNVTFRCDPISEHNRLYWYRQTLGQGPEFLTYFQNEAQLEKSRLLSDRFSAERPKGSFSTLEIQRTEQGDSAMYLCASGVEHRGAVFGEGSRLTVL.

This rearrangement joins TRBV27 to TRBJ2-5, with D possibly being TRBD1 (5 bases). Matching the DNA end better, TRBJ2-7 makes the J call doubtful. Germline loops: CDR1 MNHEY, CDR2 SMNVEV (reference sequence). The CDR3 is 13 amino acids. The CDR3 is CASSPVGPYEQYF. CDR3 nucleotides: TGTGCCAGCAGCCCCGTGGGGCCTTACGAGCAGTACTTC.

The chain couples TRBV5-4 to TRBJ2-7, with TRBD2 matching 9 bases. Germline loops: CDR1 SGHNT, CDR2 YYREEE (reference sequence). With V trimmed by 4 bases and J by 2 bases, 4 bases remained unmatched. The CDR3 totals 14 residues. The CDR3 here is CASSRASGAYEQYF. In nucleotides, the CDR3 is TGTGCCAGCAGCCGGGCTAGCGGGGCCTACGAGCAGTACTTC.

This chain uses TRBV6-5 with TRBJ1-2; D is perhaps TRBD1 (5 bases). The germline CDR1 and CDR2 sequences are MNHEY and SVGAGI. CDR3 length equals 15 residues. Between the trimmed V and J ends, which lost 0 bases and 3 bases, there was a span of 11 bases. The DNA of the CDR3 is TGTGCCAGCAGTTACTCGGCCAGGGTCGACTATGGCTACACCTTC. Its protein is CASSYSARVDYGYTF.

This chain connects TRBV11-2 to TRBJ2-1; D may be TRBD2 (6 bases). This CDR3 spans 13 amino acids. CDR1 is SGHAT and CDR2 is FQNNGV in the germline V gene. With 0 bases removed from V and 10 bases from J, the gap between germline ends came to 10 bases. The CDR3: CASSLDLGGEQFF. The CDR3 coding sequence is TGTGCCAGCAGCTTAGATCTGGGGGGAGAGCAGTTCTTC.

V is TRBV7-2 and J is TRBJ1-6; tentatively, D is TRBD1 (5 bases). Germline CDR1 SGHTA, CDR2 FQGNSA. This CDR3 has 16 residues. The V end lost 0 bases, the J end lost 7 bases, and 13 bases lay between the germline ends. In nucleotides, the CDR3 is TGTGCCAGCAGCTTAGCGGGGGGTCCGAGCAATTCACCCCTCCACTTT. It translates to CASSLAGGPSNSPLHF. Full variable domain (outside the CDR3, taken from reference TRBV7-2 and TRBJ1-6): GAGVSQSPSNKVTEKGKDVELRCDPISGHTALYWYRQSLGQGLEFLIYFQGNSAPDKSGLPSDRFSAERTGGSVSTLTIQRTQQEDSAVYLCASSLAGGPSNSPLHFGNGTRLTVT.

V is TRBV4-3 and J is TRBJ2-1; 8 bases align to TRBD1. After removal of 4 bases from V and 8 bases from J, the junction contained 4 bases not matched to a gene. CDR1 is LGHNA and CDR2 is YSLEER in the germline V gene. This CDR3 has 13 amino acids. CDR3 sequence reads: CASSLQGADEQFF. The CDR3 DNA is TGCGCCAGCAGCCTCCAGGGGGCCGATGAGCAGTTCTTC.

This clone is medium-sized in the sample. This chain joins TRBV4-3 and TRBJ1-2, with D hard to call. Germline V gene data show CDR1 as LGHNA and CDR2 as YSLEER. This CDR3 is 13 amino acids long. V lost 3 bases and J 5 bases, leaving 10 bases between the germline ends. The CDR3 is CASSQLGSYGYTF. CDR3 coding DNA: TGCGCCAGCAGCCAGCTCGGGTCTTATGGCTACACCTTC.

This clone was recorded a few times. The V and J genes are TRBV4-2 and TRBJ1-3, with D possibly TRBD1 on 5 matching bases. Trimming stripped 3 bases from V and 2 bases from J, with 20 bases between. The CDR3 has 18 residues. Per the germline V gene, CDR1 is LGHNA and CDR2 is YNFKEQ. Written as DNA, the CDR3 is TGTGCCAGCAGCCAGCATACTAAATCAGGGTCCGCTGGAAACACCATATATTTT. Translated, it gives CASSQHTKSGSAGNTIYF.

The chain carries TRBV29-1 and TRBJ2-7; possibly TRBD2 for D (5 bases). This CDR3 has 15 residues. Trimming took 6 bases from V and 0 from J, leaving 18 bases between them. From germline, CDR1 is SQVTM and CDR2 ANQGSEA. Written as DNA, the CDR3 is TGCAGCGTCAAAAACTTGACTACTCCCTCCTACGAGCAGTACTTC. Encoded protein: CSVKNLTTPSYEQYF.

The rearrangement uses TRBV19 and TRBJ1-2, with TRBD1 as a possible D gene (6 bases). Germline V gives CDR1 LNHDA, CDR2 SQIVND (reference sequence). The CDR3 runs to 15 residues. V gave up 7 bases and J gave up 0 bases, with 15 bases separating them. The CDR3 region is CASTSGQTANYGYTF. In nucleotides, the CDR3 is TGTGCCAGTACCTCAGGACAGACAGCTAACTATGGCTACACCTTC.

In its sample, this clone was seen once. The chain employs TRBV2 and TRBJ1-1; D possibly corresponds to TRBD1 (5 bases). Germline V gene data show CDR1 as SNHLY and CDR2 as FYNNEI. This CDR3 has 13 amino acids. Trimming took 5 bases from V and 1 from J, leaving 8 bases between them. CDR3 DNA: TGTGCCAGCAGTATAGGACAGAACACTGAAGCTTTCTTT. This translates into CASSIGQNTEAFF.

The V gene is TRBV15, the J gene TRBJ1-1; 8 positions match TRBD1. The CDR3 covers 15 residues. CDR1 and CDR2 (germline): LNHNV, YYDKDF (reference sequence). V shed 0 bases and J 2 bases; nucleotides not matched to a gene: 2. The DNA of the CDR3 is TGTGCCACCAGCAGAGATGGACAGGGCAACACTGAAGCTTTCTTT. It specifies CATSRDGQGNTEAFF.

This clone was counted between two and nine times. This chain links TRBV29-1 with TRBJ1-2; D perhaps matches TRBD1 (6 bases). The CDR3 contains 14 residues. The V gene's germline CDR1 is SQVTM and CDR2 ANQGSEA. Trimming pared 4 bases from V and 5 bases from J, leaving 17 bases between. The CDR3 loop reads CSVGGGGLGYGYTF. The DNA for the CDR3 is TGCAGCGTTGGCGGGGGCGGGCTGGGGTATGGCTACACCTTC. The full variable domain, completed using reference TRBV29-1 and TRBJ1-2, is SAVISQKPSRDICQRGTSLTIQCQVDSQVTMMFWYRQQPGQSLTLIATANQGSEATYESGFVIDKFPISRPNLTFSTLTVSNMSPEDSSIYLCSVGGGGLGYGYTFGSGTRLTVV.